Given below is one TCR beta chain in context. This sample also contains other DNA sequences that code for the same CDR3. The data were taken from a study of control samples from healthy donors and cancer patients. The table came from immunoSEQ multiplex PCR; TCRdb's copy has only in-frame clones and leaves some out. The sample has 160,000 or so clones, roughly 94% seen once. Unmatched junction bases numbered 1, after V lost 2 bases and J lost 1 base. Germline V gene sequence: CDR1 SGDLS, CDR2 YYNGEE. The CDR3 is made up of 15 amino acids. The specimen was PBMCs. The V gene is TRBV9, the J gene TRBJ2-2; TRBD2 agrees at 8 bases. This TCR derives from a man aged 60-69 years with colorectal cancer. CDR3 sequence: CASSVSGVNTGELFF. The CDR3 region has the DNA TGTGCCAGCAGCGTTAGCGGGGTGAACACCGGGGAGCTGTTTTTT.